This T cell receptor beta chain emerged from a study of blood T cells in healthy people across ages (dated by TCRdb to between 2014 and 2017). Describing the broader study: Template switching captured roughly one uniquely barcoded TCR beta cDNA molecule per two T cells in model experiments. The study measured age-related changes in TCR beta repertoire diversity using deep sequencing normalized with unique cDNA molecular identifiers. To avoid experimental bias, donors of different ages were spread randomly across the sequencing lanes. Two additional independent replicas of 1 million unique cDNA reads from the same blood draw were analyzed for two donors (one aged 18 to 29 and one aged 80 or older). Donors were grouped into four age groups: young (average approximately 15 years), middle-aged (around 39), aged (62) and long-lived (just over 80). The investigation overall reported the following: A strong correlation was found between observed TCR beta diversity and the percentage of naive T cells measured by flow cytometry. Since profiling was done on bulk unsorted PBMCs, naive and antigen-experienced compartments could not be conclusively compared. Because donor CMV infection status was unknown, age-related changes in expanded clonotypes were potentially confounded. Compared with the aged group, more naive CD4+ T cells, fewer expanded clones and increased TCR diversity were shown by the long-lived group, suggesting age selection. As age increased, observed TCR beta diversity per million T cells dropped in a roughly linear way, and a significant reduction was already evident by age 40. Estimates of total diversity from one million sequenced T cells were regarded as lower bounds and underestimates.

On this clonotype: Its antigen specificity is not known. Base quality data are lacking; no much larger clone is found one base away.

The V and J ends are trimmed by 0 bases and 0 bases, leaving 10 bases between them. Measured from the cysteine to the phenylalanine, the CDR3 is 17 residues long. Of all the DNA, just the CDR3 is kept, 51 bases in frame from base 1. In the germline V gene, CDR1 corresponds to SGDLS and CDR2 to YYNGEE. The protocol used for the library was 5' RACE. Instrument used: Illumina HiSeq 2500. A second PCR of about 6 to 12 cycles was performed with a sample-barcoded 5' primer and a J-beta primer mix. Each TCR beta cDNA molecule received a unique molecular identifier from a template-switch 5' adaptor carrying 12 random nucleotides. Each sample yielded at least 3 million CDR3-containing paired-end reads. First-strand cDNA was synthesized from all RNA with the Mint cDNA synthesis kit, primed by a TRBC-specific oligonucleotide. After uracil-DNA glycosylase treatment, a first 18-cycle PCR used universal primers M1SS and BC2_uni_R on all cDNA. As for how the authors treated the data: For normalization, 1 million high-quality reads, each with a distinct molecular identifier, were randomly selected from each sample. Instead of being binned into consensus sequences, reads that shared molecular identifiers were thrown out. CDR3 identification, clonotype clustering and error correction used MiTCR with a Q25 quality threshold and the strictest error-elimination algorithm. A nonparametric unseen species model with Euler transformation was used to estimate lower-bound total TCR beta diversity. The public sequencing data were trimmed at Q25 with fastp and processed into clonotypes with MiXCR by TCRdb, which kept only in-frame beta chains. Each entry is one CDR3 protein sequence, shown with its most common DNA and genes. The V and J calls were not made by the authors but by TCRdb's processing. Within this sample are some 710,000 distinct CDR3 sequences, with about half of them counted one time only. The top ten clonotypes cover around 18% of the sample.

Donors were a few dozen systemically healthy Caucasian individuals from Russia aged 6 to 90 years. Approximately 9.7 milliliters of peripheral blood were drawn from each donor into EDTA-treated Vacutainer tubes. Ficoll-Paque density-gradient centrifugation was used to isolate PBMCs, with at least 6.5 million obtained per sample. Trizol reagent was used to extract total RNA from the PBMCs, yielding at least 6 micrograms per sample. The percentages of naive CD45RAhigh/CD27high T cells were determined by flow cytometry on a PBMC aliquot from every donor. The origin of this receptor is an elderly man in good health. Sequencing used blood. The receptor chain draws on TRBV9 and TRBJ2-6, with an unclear D gene assignment. The CDR3: CASSVGQSYSGANVLTF. The DNA sequence is as follows: TGTGCCAGCAGCGTAGGGCAATCTTACTCTGGGGCCAACGTCCTGACTTTC.